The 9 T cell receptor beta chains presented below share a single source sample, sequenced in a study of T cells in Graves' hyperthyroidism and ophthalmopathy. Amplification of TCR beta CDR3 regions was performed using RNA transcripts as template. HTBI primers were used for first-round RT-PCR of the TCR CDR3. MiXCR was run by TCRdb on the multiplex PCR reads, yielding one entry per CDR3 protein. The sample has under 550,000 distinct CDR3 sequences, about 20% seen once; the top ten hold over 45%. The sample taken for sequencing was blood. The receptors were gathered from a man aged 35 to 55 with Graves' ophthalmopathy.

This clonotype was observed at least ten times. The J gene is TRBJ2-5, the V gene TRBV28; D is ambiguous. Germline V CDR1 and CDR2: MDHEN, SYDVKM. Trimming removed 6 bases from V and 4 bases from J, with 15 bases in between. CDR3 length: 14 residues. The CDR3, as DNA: TGTGCCAGCAGCACCGTCACGGTGGGAGAGACCCAGTACTTC. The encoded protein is CASSTVTVGETQYF.

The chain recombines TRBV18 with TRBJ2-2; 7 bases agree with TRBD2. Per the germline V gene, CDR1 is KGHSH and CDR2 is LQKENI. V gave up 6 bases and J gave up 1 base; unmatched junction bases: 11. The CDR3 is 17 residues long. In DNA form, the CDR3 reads TGTGCCAGCTCCACTTTAGCGGGCCAAGGGAACACCGGGGAGCTGTTTTTT. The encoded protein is CASSTLAGQGNTGELFF.

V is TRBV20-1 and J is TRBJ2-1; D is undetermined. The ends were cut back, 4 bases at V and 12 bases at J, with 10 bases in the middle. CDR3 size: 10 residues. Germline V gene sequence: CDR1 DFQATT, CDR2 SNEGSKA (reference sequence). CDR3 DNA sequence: TGCAGTGCTATCGGTTATGGGCAGTTCTTC. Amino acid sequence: CSAIGYGQFF.

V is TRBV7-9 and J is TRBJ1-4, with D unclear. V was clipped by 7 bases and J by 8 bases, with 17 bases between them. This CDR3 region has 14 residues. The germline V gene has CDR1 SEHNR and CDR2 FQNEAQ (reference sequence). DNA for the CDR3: TGTGCCAGCACCCCAGCCGGGCAGCTGGAAAAACTGTTTTTT. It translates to CASTPAGQLEKLFF. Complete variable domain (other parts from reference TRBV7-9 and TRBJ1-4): DTGVSQNPRHKITKRGQNVTFRCDPISEHNRLYWYRQTLGQGPEFLTYFQNEAQLEKSRLLSDRFSAERPKGSFSTLEIQRTEQGDSAMYLCASTPAGQLEKLFFGSGTQLSVL.

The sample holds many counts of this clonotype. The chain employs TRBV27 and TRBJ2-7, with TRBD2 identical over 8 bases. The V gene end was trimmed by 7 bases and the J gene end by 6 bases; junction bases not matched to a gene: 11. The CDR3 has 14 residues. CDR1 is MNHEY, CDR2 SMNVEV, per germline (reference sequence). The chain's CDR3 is CASTPRTSTSEQYF. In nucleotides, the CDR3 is TGTGCCAGCACCCCCAGGACTAGCACTTCCGAGCAGTACTTC.

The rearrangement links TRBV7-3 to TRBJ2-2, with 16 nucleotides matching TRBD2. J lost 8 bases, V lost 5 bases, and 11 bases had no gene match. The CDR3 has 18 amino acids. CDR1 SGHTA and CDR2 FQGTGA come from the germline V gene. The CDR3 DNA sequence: TGTGCCAGCAGCCACCTGCCGGGACTAGCGGGAGGGGATGGGGAGCTGTTTTTT. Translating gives CASSHLPGLAGGDGELFF.

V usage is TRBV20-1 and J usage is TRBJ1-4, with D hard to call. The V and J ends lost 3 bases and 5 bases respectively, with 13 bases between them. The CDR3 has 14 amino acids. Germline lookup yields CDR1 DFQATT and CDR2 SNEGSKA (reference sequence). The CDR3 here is CSASRRTTNEKLFF. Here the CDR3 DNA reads TGCAGTGCTAGTAGACGGACGACAAATGAAAAACTGTTTTTT.

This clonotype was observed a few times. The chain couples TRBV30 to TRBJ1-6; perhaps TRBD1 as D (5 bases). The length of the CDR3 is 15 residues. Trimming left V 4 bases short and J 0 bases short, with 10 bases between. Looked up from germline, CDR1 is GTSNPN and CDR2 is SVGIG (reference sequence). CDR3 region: CAWTRQSSYNSPLHF. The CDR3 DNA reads TGTGCCTGGACCCGACAGAGCTCCTATAATTCACCCCTCCACTTT.

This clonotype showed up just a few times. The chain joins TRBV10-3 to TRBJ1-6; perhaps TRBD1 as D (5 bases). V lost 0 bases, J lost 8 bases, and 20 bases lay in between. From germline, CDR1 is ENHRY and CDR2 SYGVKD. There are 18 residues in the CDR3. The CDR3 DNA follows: TGTGCCATCAGTGAGTCGGAAAAGGGGTCAAACCTTTATTCACCCCTCCACTTT. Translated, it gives CAISESEKGSNLYSPLHF.